One sample yielded the 13 T cell receptor beta chains listed below, sequenced in a study of T-cell reconstitution after alpha-beta-depleted transplantation in children. Unique molecular identifiers were incorporated when the TCRbeta library was constructed. Each CDR3 protein is one row after TCRdb ran MiXCR on the PCR reads. The sample lists over 150,000 distinct CDR3 sequences; over 8.5% were seen once. Sequenced here: PBMCs, sampled before TCRalphabeta/CD19-depleted stem cell transplant. The receptor source for this set is a boy younger than 10 with acute myeloid leukemia, due to receive a stem cell transplant.

The rearrangement links TRBV29-1 to TRBJ2-1, with D possibly TRBD1 on 5 matching bases. CDR3 size: 12 residues. Per germline, CDR1 SQVTM and CDR2 ANQGSEA. The V end was cut by 2 bases, the J end by 4 bases, with 6 bases between. Here the CDR3 DNA reads TGCAGCGTTGAAAGGGGTTACAATGAGCAGTTCTTC. Protein sequence: CSVERGYNEQFF.

This clonotype has ten or more counts. The rearrangement uses TRBV4-1 and TRBJ2-2, with D maybe TRBD2 (7 bases). This CDR3 is 16 amino acids long. The germline gives CDR1 MGHRA, CDR2 YSYEKL. The V and J ends lost 6 bases and 1 base respectively, with 15 bases between them. Here the CDR3 reads CASSPPGGQNTGELFF. In DNA, the CDR3 is TGCGCCAGCAGTCCTCCCGGGGGGCAGAACACCGGGGAGCTGTTTTTT.

The table lists this clonotype with many counts. This rearrangement joins TRBV12-3 or TRBV12-4 to TRBJ2-5; D not certain. The CDR3 extends over 15 amino acids. The ends were cut back, 3 bases at V and 5 bases at J, with 16 bases in the middle. Written as DNA, the CDR3 is TGTGCCAGCAGTTTTCGTGGGCGGCAACCGGAGACCCAGTACTTC. Encoded protein: CASSFRGRQPETQYF.

Many counts were recorded for this clonotype. This chain uses TRBV29-1 with TRBJ2-7; 8 nucleotides line up with TRBD2. The CDR3 sequence is 14 residues long. From germline, CDR1 is SQVTM and CDR2 ANQGSEA. The V and J ends lost 5 bases and 3 bases, in that order; junction bases with no gene match: 9. This CDR3 is CSVLFASGHYEQYF. CDR3 in DNA: TGCAGCGTTTTATTCGCTAGCGGGCACTACGAGCAGTACTTC.

This clonotype was seen at least ten times. The V call is TRBV6-5, the J call TRBJ2-5, with 9 positions matching TRBD1. There are 15 residues in the CDR3. The trim removed 2 bases at V and 0 bases at J, leaving 1 base unmatched. In germline, CDR1 is MNHEY, CDR2 SVGAGI. As DNA, the CDR3 is TGTGCCAGCAGTTACACAGGGGGCTACCAAGAGACCCAGTACTTC. Translating gives CASSYTGGYQETQYF.

This clonotype was observed at least ten times. The rearrangement uses TRBV15 and TRBJ2-1; perhaps D is TRBD1 or TRBD2 (7 bases each). CDR1 and CDR2 from the germline V gene are LNHNV and YYDKDF (reference sequence). The V end lost 4 bases, the J end lost 4 bases, and 14 bases lay between the germline ends. This CDR3 contains 15 residues. DNA of the CDR3: TGTGCCACCAGCAAGCGGGACAGTCAATACAATGAGCAGTTCTTC. Translating it yields CATSKRDSQYNEQFF. The full variable domain, in which reference TRBV15 and TRBJ2-1 provide the parts outside the CDR3, is DAMVIQNPRYQVTQFGKPVTLSCSQTLNHNVMYWYQQKSSQAPKLLFHYYDKDFNNEADTPDNFQSRRPNTSFCFLDIRSPGLGDTAMYLCATSKRDSQYNEQFFGPGTRLTVL.

This clonotype was observed at least ten times. V and J are TRBV5-1 and TRBJ2-7, with TRBD2 as a possible D gene (5 bases). Deletions cut 4 bases from V and 6 bases from J, with 11 bases between. Germline V gene lookup returns CDR1 SGHRS and CDR2 YFSETQ. The length of the CDR3 is 12 residues. The CDR3 sequence: CASSRTGSEQYF. The CDR3 coding sequence is TGCGCCAGCAGCAGGACGGGATCCGAGCAGTACTTC.

This clonotype was counted many times. The V gene is TRBV12-5, the J gene TRBJ2-1; 11 bases map to TRBD2. Germline assignment: CDR1 LGHNT and CDR2 FRNRAP. The V segment lost 7 bases and the J segment 7 bases; nucleotides outside the gene matches: 9. CDR3 length: 15 residues. CDR3 region: CASVHSGGAINEQFF. The DNA for the CDR3 is TGTGCTAGTGTCCATAGCGGGGGGGCGATAAATGAGCAGTTCTTC.

This clonotype was recorded many times. This chain links TRBV27 with TRBJ1-3; D gene uncertain. With 3 bases removed from V and 0 bases from J, the gap between germline ends came to 3 bases. There are 13 residues in the CDR3. Looked up from germline, CDR1 is MNHEY and CDR2 is SMNVEV (reference sequence). The CDR3 loop is CASSLSSGNTIYF. DNA for the CDR3: TGTGCCAGCAGTTTGAGCTCTGGAAACACCATATATTTT.

This clonotype was counted many times. The chain carries TRBV29-1 and TRBJ2-2; D perhaps matches TRBD1 (6 bases). Germline-derived CDR1 and CDR2 are SQVTM and ANQGSEA. With 8 bases removed from V and 3 bases from J, the gap between germline ends came to 16 bases. This CDR3 has 14 amino acids. The CDR3 loop reads CSTREGVDTGELFF. In DNA, the CDR3 is TGCAGCACGCGTGAGGGGGTCGACACCGGGGAGCTGTTTTTT.

Ten or more counts support this clonotype. The chain recombines TRBV4-1 with TRBJ2-1, with TRBD1 identical over 7 bases. The CDR3 is made up of 17 amino acids. With V trimmed by 0 bases and J by 2 bases, 7 bases remained unmatched. Germline V gives CDR1 MGHRA, CDR2 YSYEKL. The CDR3 coding sequence is TGCGCCAGCAGCCAAGATCACGGGGACAGCACCTACAATGAGCAGTTCTTC. This codes for CASSQDHGDSTYNEQFF.

This clonotype appeared many times. The chain links TRBV20-1 to TRBJ1-1; 10 bases fit TRBD1. The CDR3 extends over 14 amino acids. The ends lost 5 bases at V and 5 bases at J; junction bases unmatched: 8. From germline, CDR1 is DFQATT and CDR2 SNEGSKA (reference sequence). CDR3 sequence (DNA): TGCAGTGCTGGGGGACAGGGGAAGGGTACTGAAGCTTTCTTT. The encoded protein is CSAGGQGKGTEAFF.

This clonotype has ten or more counts. The rearrangement uses TRBV4-2 and TRBJ2-5; 9 positions match TRBD2. The germline V gene has CDR1 LGHNA and CDR2 YNFKEQ. Unmatched junction bases numbered 10, after V lost 1 base and J lost 4 bases. The CDR3 covers 17 residues. This CDR3 is CASSQGGGLAGRETQYF. CDR3 bases: TGTGCCAGCAGCCAAGGGGGAGGCCTAGCGGGACGAGAGACCCAGTACTTC.